This entry is about one T cell receptor beta chain. Its antigen remains undetermined. Per-base qualities were not stored, and no clone one base away is much larger. The cysteine opens and the phenylalanine closes a CDR3 of 13 amino acids. Only the CDR3 part of the read is kept: 39 bases, read in frame from the first base. CDR1 and CDR2 are drawn from the germline V gene (reference sequence): SGHNT, YYREEE. V is trimmed back by 1 base and J by 4 bases, and the junction contains 1 base that no gene match accounts for. This sample is drawn from a study of cytomegalovirus exposure and HLA in healthy donors (dated by TCRdb to about 2017). At the level of the whole study: According to an earlier analysis of a few hundred of the donors, about 179 million T cells yielded 90 million to 130 million unique TCR beta sequences and about 300 Gb of sequence data. Around 320 gigabases of sequencing data and tens of millions of unique TCR sequences were included in an early release covering roughly 600 HLA-typed donors. Of the approximately 400 genotyped donors, approximately 82% fell in the genetic ancestry cluster associated with self-reported Caucasian donors. The study aimed to test whether cataloging public T cell receptors could reveal signatures of past pathogen exposure. The study profiled the T cell repertoires of more than 500 subjects by immunosequencing and related them to cytomegalovirus serostatus. In addition to the first cohort of 666 subjects, a separate validation cohort of 120 different subjects was used. To predict cytomegalovirus infection status, the study combined high-throughput TCR immunosequencing, statistical association of individual TCRs with disease status, and machine learning. A later analysis re-analyzed previously published TCR beta repertoires from about 730 donors and added high-resolution HLA genotyping to study TCR occurrence patterns. In the later analysis, no new phenotypic data were used to find candidate immune exposures; instead, reliance was placed on TCR beta sequences and their occurrence across donors. An earlier analysis of 450 to 750 of the donors used high-throughput TCR beta sequencing to judge whether each TCR beta V gene segment behaved as functional or pseudogenic. Donor age, sex, ethnicity and CMV serostatus were compiled together with the repertoire data. A later genetic analysis took genome-wide SNP genotypes for about 55% of the roughly 700 donors and used that subset as a discovery cohort. All discovery cohort repertoires had been generated on a single sequencing platform. Class I and class II HLA loci were covered by the typing at four-digit resolution. Typing coverage differed by locus: A, B, C, DRB1 and DQB1 were typed in about 620-630 donors, DQA1 in approximately 520, DPA1 in nearly 610, and DPB1 in about 450. Several DR-DQ haplotypes were treated as single units for association and clustering because of strong linkage in the cohort. Across 300 to 400 genotyped donors of the cohort, an average of about 240,000 unique TCR beta nucleotide sequences per donor were sequenced, and roughly a sixth of those sequences were non-productive. The paper as a whole reports these results and caveats: In a later analysis, HLA-associated TCR beta chains were found to be more clonally expanded and to have lower generation probabilities than equally common non-associated chains. An earlier analysis of around 540 of the donors showed that most TCR beta V segments appeared in productive rearrangements either about 90% or about 30% of the time, which broadly matched IMGT annotations. According to a later analysis, parvovirus B19, influenza, CMV and Epstein-Barr virus appeared linked to several top co-occurrence clusters. A later analysis found that most CMV-associated TCR beta chains appeared HLA-restricted, with HLA associations seemingly driven largely by CMV exposure. Strong co-occurrence of HLA alleles, especially DR and DQ, made assigning TCR associations to individual alleles difficult. Cytomegalovirus status was reported to be diagnosed by the classifier with high specificity and sensitivity in both the original and validation cohorts. In a later genetic analysis, fewer N-insertions in productive TCRs were reported among donors in an Asian-associated ancestry cluster than the roughly 710-donor mean. A cluster of highly shared sequence variants was judged likely to represent a technical artifact of the sequencing pipeline. A further reported finding was that TCR beta sequences accurately predicted the HLA-A and HLA-B alleles for most subjects in the first cohort. The 87-base-pair reads could not distinguish some IMGT-functional V segments, including TRBV6-2 and TRBV6-3, so those segments were excluded. Linkage disequilibrium might explain the correlated functional status among segregating V segments, but an unknown experimental factor could not be ruled out. The study gave a list of some 150 TCR beta chains associated with cytomegalovirus. The only immune exposure information available for the cohort was CMV serostatus. The earlier analysis of about 600 of the donors excluded 15 to 20 rarely observed V segments, including chromosome 9 orphons, because counts were too low. In a later analysis, TCR association rates were found to vary across HLA loci, with the most associated TCRs seen for DRB1 alleles and the fewest for HLA-C alleles. In a later analysis, about 16,000 TCR beta sequences were associated with specific HLA alleles at a false discovery rate of 0.05. The cohort was sequenced for TCR beta chains only, and without alpha or paired-chain data the features that could be detected were limited. While some public TCRs were present in many individuals, most TCR sequences turned up only very rarely across donors. In vitro tests confirmed that a few of the cytomegalovirus-associated TCR beta chains recognize cytomegalovirus antigens. Roughly uniform sequencing depth across donors was assumed in presence/absence analyses, although this assumption may not hold. HLA typing was unavailable for some donors at each locus, so association tests used only the typed subset. V-gene and J-gene trimming of TCR beta chains was associated with a missense DCLRE1C variant in a later genetic analysis, and the association was replicated in an independent cohort. The authors suggested that the approach could potentially be extended to other disease states and immunological phenotypes.

The cohort consisted of 600 or so healthy bone marrow donors. At the time of sampling, all cohort members were nominally healthy, though unrecorded immune exposures were likely present. The donor tested CMV seropositive and was one of the 289 seropositive cohort members. Every donor gave a peripheral blood sample, and the peripheral blood mononuclear cells from that sample were used for TCR beta sequencing. Genomic DNA was extracted from the blood cell samples with the Qiagen DNeasy Blood Extraction Kit. The library was generated by the immunoSEQ multiplex PCR assay. A mixture of 60 forward primers for TCR Vbeta segments and 13 reverse primers for TCR Jbeta segments was used in the multiplex PCR. A multiplex PCR assay on genomic DNA amplified the CDR3 region of rearranged TCR beta genes. The amplified TCR beta libraries were sequenced on the Illumina HiSeq System as 87-base-pair reads. The original methods were these. A later analysis tallied some 79 million unique TCR beta chains across the 700 or so repertoires, and around 9.9 million of those chains were shared by two or more donors. Raw reads were error-corrected and collapsed into unique sequences by a nearest-neighbor algorithm in which closely related sequences were merged to remove PCR and sequencing errors. V, D and J gene segments were assigned by aligning CDR3 sequences to IMGT reference sequences. Each retained sequence needed at least a six-nucleotide match to both a V gene segment and a J gene segment. A rearrangement counted as productive if the CDR3 had no stop codons and remained in frame with V and J, and every other rearrangement counted as non-productive. Following IMGT convention, CDR3 was defined as the stretch from the second conserved V-encoded cysteine to the conserved J-encoded phenylalanine. In an earlier analysis of around 640 of the donors, sequences lacking an unambiguous match to a single V gene segment were excluded. An earlier analysis of 550 to 650 of the donors classified V segments as functional when productive rearrangements were above 56.7% and as segregating when the standard deviation between donors was above 5%. A statistical classification framework was built to diagnose cytomegalovirus status from the catalog of TCR beta chain sequences. In a later analysis, TCR nucleotide sequences were compared against IMGT/GENE-DB human TR gene sequences so that V and J genes could be assigned. In a later analysis, CDR3 sequences and most-parsimonious VDJ recombination scenarios were assigned using the TCRdist pipeline. In a later analysis, each TCR beta chain was defined by its CDR3 amino acid sequence together with its V-gene family, and reads lacking a unique V-gene family were excluded. To address suspected cross-contamination and a sequencing artifact, a later analysis removed some 620 highly shared, low-generation-probability nucleotide sequences. In a later analysis, a clonal expansion index for each public chain was calculated from normalized within-repertoire ranks of inferred template counts. In a later analysis, generation probabilities were computed with a VDJ recombination model fitted to out-of-frame rearrangements, and the resulting probabilities were checked against IGoR. Hypergeometric tests were used in a later analysis to score TCR-TCR, TCR-HLA and TCR-CMV co-occurrence, with a repertoire-size bias correction applied to the TCR pairs. To estimate false discovery rates, a later analysis permuted the HLA or CMV assignments 20 times. A later analysis grouped co-occurring TCRs with DBSCAN, adding TCRdist sequence similarity when clustering within HLA-allele-positive subsets. Repertoires with fewer than 30,000 or more than 120,000 public chains, plus five repertoires with anomalous nucleotide sharing, were excluded from co-occurrence clustering. TCRdb took over this immuneACCESS table, retaining in-frame rearrangements with V and J assigned. Such tables are incomplete; in checked studies, under half of the missing clones stem from an unresolved V gene, and the remainder is unexplained. V and J calls and clone size are as listed in that table; D and trimming were resolved from the DNA. The sample profile shows some 110,000 clones; around 80% of them were found once. 2.5% to 3% of the sample is taken by the ten largest.

Recombination joined TRBV5-4 with TRBJ1-1; 7 bases in the middle match TRBD1. The sample comprised PBMCs. The TCR was taken from a woman aged 18-29 years in good health and CMV-seropositive. The sequenced DNA: TGTGCCAGCAGCTTGCAGGGGGGCACTGAAGCTTTCTTT. This codes for CASSLQGGTEAFF.